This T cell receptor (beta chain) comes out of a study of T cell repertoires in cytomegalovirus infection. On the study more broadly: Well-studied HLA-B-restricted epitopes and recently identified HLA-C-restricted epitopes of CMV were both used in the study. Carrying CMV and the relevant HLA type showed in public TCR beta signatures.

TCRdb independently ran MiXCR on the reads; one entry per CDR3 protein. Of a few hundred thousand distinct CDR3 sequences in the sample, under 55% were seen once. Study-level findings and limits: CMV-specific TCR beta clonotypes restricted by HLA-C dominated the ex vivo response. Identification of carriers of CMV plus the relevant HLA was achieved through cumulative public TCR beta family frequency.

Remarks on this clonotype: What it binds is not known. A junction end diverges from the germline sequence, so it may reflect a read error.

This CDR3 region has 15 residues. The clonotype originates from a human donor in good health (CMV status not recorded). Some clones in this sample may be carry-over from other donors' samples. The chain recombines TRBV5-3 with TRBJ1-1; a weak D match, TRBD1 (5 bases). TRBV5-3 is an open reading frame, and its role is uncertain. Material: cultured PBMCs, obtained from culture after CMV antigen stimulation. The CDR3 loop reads CASSLAQGLNTEAFF. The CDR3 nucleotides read TGTGCCAGCAGCTTGGCCCAGGGTCTGAACACTGAAGCTTTCTTT.